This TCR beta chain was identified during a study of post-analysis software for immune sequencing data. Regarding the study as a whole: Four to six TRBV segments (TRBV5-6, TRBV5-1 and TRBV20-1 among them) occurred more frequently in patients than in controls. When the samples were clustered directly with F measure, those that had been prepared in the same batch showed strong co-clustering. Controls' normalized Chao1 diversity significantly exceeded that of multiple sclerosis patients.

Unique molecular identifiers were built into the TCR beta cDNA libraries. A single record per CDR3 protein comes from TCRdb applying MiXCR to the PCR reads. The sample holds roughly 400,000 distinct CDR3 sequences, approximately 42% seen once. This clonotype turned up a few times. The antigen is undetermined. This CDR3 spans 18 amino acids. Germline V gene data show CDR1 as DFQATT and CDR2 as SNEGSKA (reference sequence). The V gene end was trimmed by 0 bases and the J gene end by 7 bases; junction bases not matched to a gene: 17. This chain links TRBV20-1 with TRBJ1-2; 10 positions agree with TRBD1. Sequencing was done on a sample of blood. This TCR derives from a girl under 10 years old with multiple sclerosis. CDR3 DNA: TGCAGTGCTAGAGATCGCGACAGGGGGCCCCACTGGGGGGCTGGCTACACCTTC. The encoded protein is CSARDRDRGPHWGAGYTF.